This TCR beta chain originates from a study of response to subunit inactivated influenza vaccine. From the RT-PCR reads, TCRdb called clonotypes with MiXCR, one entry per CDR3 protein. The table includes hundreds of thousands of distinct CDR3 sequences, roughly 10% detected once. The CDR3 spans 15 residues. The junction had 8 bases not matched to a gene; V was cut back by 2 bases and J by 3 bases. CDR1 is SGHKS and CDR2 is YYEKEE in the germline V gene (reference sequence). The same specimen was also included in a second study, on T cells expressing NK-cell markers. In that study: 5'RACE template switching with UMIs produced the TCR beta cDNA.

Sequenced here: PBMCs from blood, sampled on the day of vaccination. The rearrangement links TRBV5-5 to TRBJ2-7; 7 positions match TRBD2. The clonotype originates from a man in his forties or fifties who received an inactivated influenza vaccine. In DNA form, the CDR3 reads TGTGCCAGCAGCTTTATAAGCGGGGCCAACTACGAGCAGTACTTC. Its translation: CASSFISGANYEQYF.